This T cell receptor beta chain came from a study of CD4 T cells in relation to SARS-CoV-2 and coronaviruses (dated by TCRdb to about 2021). Concerning the study at large: In the ViraFEST assay, PBMCs were grown with antigen for nine to eleven days, and TCR beta CDR3s were then sequenced to identify antigen-specific clonal expansions. The negative reference condition was either a culture with an HIV-1 Nef peptide pool or a culture with no peptide. Shared crossreactive spike epitopes were mapped to their HLA restriction using patient-derived lymphoblastoid cell lines. At the level of individual TCR clonotypes, the study evaluated whether memory CD4+ T cells crossreact between the spike proteins of SARS-CoV-2 and those of common cold coronaviruses. The Adaptive Biotechnologies TCR-sequencing kit was used for samples from three pre-COVID donors and for the naive versus memory experiments, whereas the other data were Illumina-based. A different TCR-beta assay, based on Illumina, was used to sequence expansion assays from other donors in the study.

CD4+ T cells from unexposed donors were collected before the COVID-19 pandemic (2011-2018). After about 10 days of culture, CD4+ T cells were isolated with the EasySep CD4+ T cell isolation kit. As cell numbers permitted, CD4+ T cells from unexposed donors were tested for reactivity to SARS-CoV-2 S and N and to four common cold coronavirus spike pools. Approximately 2 million PBMCs per well were cultured in IMDM with around 5% human AB serum and approximately 9.5 IU/ml IL-2. Half of the culture medium was replaced with fresh IL-2-containing medium on days 3 and 7. In general, every peptide culture condition was set up in three replicate wells. The leukapheresis product for the unexposed donors was obtained through commercial purchase. Ficoll-Paque PLUS gradient centrifugation was used to isolate PBMCs from either whole blood or leukapheresis product. PBMCs were either used fresh in the expansion assay or cryopreserved at -140 degrees C. The QIAamp Micro DNA Kit was used to extract genomic DNA from the CD4+ T cells.

The germline V gene (reference sequence) gives CDR1 as SEHNR and CDR2 as FQNEAQ. Including the terminal cysteine and phenylalanine, the CDR3 comprises 15 residues. The retained sequence is limited to the CDR3, 45 bases, with the frame set at the first base. The junction shows trimming of 2 bases on V and 2 bases on J, plus 10 bases between the germline ends. A note on this clone: Its cognate antigen has yet to be identified. No much larger clonotype is one base removed from it; base qualities were not supplied.

The study at large found these results: In roughly 60% of donors, memory CD4+ clonotypes turned up that crossrecognized SARS-CoV-2 and at least one common cold coronavirus spike. Compared with monoreactive clones, crossreactive clones had significantly weaker SARS-CoV-2-driven expansion, a result consistent with antigenic imprinting. Small numbers of patients and of tested TCRs were a limitation of the study. Crossreactivity analysis was centred on spike protein, so crossreactivity against other viral proteins was not assessed. Pre-pandemic and post-infection samples were not both contributed by any donor, so tracing of the source of pre-existing responses was limited.

Library preparation used the immunoSEQ multiplex PCR assay. For the original study's pipeline: During preprocessing, nonproductive sequences were removed, as were CDR3s that did not start with C, did not end with F or W, or were shorter than 7 amino acids. The MANAFEST web app identified antigen-specific clonotypes based on expansion compared with the reference and other culture wells. To be counted as positive, a clone had to show significant expansion compared with the reference culture, at an FDR below 0.05, in 2 of 3 replicate wells. To be called positive, a clone also had to show significant expansion compared with every other tandem well and an odds ratio greater than 5. CDR3 homology was quantified as pairwise Levenshtein distance, calculated with the stringdist R package after three terminal residues were trimmed from each end. This immuneACCESS table, as held by TCRdb, lists in-frame sequences with V and J called but not all clones. Of the missing ones, under half trace to an unresolved V gene in checked studies; the others have no known cause. For V, J and clone size, that table is used; D and trimming come from the DNA. The sample profile shows roughly 21,000 clones; under 85% of them were found once. Approximately 15% of the sample lies in the top ten.

The source is a human donor in good health. The specimen was CD4+ T cells from PBMCs, cultured in vitro. This receptor chain uses TRBV7-9 and TRBJ2-1; TRBD2 is a weak D gene call, 5 bases matching. The CDR3 sequence is CASSLRGWAYNEQFF. The DNA reads TGTGCCAGCAGCTTACGGGGATGGGCCTACAATGAGCAGTTCTTC.